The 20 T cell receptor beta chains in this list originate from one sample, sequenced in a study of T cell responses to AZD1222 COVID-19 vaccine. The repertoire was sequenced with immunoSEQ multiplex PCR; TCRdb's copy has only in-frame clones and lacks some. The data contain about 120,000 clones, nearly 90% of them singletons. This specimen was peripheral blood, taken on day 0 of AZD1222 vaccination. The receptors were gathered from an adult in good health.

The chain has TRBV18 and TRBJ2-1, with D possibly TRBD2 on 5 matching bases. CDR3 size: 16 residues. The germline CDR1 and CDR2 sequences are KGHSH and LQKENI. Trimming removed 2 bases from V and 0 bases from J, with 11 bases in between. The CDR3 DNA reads TGTGCCAGCTCACCATTAAGCGGTCGCTCCTACAATGAGCAGTTCTTC. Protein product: CASSPLSGRSYNEQFF.

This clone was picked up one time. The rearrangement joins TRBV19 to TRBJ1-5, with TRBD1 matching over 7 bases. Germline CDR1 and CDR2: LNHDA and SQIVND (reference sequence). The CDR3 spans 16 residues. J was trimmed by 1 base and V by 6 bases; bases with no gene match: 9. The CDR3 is CASSRSGTASNQPQHF. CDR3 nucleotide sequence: TGTGCCAGTAGCAGATCCGGGACAGCGAGCAATCAGCCCCAGCATTTT.

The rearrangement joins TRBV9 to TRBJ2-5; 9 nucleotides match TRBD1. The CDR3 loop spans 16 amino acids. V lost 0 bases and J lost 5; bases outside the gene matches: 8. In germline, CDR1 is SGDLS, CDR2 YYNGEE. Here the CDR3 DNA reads TGTGCCAGCAGCGTAGGGGGGACAGGGATGAAGGAGACCCAGTACTTC. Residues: CASSVGGTGMKETQYF.

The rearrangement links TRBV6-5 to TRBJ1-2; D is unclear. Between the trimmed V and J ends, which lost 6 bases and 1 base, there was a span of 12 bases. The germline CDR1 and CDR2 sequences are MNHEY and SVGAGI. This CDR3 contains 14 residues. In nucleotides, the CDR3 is TGTGCCAGCAGCCCCCTAGGAAGTAACTATGGCTACACCTTC. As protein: CASSPLGSNYGYTF.

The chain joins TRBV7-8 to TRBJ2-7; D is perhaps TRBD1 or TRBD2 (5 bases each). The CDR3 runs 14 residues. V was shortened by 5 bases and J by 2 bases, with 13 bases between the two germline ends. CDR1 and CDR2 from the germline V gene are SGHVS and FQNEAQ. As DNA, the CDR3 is TGTGCCAGCAGCGCCTCCCGGGGCACCTACGAGCAGTACTTC. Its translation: CASSASRGTYEQYF.

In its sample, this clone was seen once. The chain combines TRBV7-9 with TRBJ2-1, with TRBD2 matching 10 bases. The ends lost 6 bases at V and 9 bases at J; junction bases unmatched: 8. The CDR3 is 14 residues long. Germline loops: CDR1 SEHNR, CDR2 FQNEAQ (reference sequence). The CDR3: CASRASGRSVEQFF. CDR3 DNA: TGTGCCAGCAGGGCTAGCGGGAGATCGGTTGAGCAGTTCTTC.

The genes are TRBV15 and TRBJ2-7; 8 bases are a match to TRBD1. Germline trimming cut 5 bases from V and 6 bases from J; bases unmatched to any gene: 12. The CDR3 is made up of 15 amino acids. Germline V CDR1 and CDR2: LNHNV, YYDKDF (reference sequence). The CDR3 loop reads CATSVPGQESLEQYF. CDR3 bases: TGTGCCACCAGCGTTCCGGGACAGGAATCCCTCGAGCAGTACTTC.

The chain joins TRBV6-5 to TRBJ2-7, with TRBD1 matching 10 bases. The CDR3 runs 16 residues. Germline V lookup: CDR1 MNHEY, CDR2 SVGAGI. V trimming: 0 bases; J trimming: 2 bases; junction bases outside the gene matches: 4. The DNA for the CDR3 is TGTGCCAGCAGTTACTCCTCCGGACAGGGGGCCTACGAGCAGTACTTC. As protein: CASSYSSGQGAYEQYF.

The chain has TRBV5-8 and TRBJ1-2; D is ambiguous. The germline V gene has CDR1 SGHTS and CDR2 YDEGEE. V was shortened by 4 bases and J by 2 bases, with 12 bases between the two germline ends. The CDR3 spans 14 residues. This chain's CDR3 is CASSVGQVNYGYTF. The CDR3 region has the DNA TGTGCCAGCAGCGTCGGGCAGGTGAACTATGGCTACACCTTC.

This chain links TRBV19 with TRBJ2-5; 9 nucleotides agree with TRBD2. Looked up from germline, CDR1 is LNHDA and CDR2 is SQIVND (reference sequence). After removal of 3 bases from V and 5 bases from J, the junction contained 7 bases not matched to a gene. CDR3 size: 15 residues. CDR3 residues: CASSMLAGGLETQYF. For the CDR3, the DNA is TGTGCCAGTAGTATGTTGGCGGGGGGGCTGGAGACCCAGTACTTC.

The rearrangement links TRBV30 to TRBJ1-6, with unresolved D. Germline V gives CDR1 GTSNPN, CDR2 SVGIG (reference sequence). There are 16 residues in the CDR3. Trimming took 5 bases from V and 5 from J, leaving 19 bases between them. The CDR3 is CAWAPRQTENNSPLHF. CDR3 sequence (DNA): TGTGCCTGGGCACCACGTCAAACAGAAAATAATTCACCCCTCCACTTT.

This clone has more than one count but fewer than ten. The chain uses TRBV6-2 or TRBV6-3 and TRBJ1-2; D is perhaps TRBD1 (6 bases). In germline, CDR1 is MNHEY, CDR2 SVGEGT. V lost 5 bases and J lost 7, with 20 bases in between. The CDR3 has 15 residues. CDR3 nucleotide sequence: TGTGCCAGCAGTCCGTCTCGGGGCAGGGGATTTGGCTACACCTTC. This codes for CASSPSRGRGFGYTF.

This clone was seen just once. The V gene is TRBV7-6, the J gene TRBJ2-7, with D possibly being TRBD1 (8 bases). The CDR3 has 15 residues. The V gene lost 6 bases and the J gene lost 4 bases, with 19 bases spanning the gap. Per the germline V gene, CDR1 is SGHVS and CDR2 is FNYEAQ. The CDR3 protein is CASRAGAGGAYEQYF. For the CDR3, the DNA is TGTGCCAGCAGGGCGGGGGCAGGGGGCGCGTACGAGCAGTACTTC.

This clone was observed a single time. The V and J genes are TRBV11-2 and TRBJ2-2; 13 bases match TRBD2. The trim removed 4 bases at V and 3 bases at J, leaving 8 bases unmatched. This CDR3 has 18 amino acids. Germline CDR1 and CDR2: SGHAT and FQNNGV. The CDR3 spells CASSWPGTSGKYTGELFF. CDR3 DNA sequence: TGTGCCAGCAGCTGGCCGGGGACTAGCGGGAAGTACACCGGGGAGCTGTTTTTT.

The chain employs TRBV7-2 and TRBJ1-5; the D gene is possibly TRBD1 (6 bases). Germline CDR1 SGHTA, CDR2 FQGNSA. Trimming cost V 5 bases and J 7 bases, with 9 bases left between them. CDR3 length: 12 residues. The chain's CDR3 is CASSPGEQPQHF. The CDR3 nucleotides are TGTGCCAGCAGCCCAGGGGAACAGCCCCAGCATTTT. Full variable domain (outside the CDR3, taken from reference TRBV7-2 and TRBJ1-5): GAGVSQSPSNKVTEKGKDVELRCDPISGHTALYWYRQSLGQGLEFLIYFQGNSAPDKSGLPSDRFSAERTGGSVSTLTIQRTQQEDSAVYLCASSPGEQPQHFGDGTRLSIL.

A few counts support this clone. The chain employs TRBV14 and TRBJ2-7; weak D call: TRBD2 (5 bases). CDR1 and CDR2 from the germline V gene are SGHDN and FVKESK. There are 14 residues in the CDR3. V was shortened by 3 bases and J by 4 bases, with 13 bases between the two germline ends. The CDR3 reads CASSHPRRGYEQYF. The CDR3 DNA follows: TGTGCCAGCAGCCATCCCCGAAGAGGGTACGAGCAGTACTTC. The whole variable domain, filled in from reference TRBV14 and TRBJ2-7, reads EAGVTQFPSHSVIEKGQTVTLRCDPISGHDNLYWYRRVMGKEIKFLLHFVKESKQDESGMPNNRFLAERTGGTYSTLKVQPAELEDSGVYFCASSHPRRGYEQYFGPGTRLTVT.

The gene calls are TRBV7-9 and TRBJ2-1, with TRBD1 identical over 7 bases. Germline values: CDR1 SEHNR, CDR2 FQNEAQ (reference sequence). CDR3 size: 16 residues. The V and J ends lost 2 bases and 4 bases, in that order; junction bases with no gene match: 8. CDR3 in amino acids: CASSLTTGVEYNEQFF. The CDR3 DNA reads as TGTGCCAGCAGCTTAACAACAGGGGTAGAGTACAATGAGCAGTTCTTC.

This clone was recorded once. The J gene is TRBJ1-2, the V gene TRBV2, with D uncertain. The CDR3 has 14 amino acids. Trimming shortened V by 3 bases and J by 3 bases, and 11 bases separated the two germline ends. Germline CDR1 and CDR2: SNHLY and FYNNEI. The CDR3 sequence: CASSDFRHYYGYTF. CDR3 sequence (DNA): TGTGCCAGCAGTGATTTTAGGCACTACTATGGCTACACCTTC.

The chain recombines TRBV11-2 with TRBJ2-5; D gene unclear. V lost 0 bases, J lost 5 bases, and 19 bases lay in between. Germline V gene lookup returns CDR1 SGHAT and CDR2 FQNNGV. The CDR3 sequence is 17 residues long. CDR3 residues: CASSLDMGHRRFETQYF. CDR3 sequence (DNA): TGTGCCAGCAGCTTAGATATGGGCCACCGCCGGTTTGAGACCCAGTACTTC.

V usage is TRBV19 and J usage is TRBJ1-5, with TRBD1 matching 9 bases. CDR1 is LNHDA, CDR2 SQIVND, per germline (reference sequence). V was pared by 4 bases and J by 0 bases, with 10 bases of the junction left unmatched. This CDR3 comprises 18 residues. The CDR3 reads CASSTQGAFAYSNQPQHF. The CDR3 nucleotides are TGTGCCAGTAGTACACAGGGGGCGTTTGCCTATAGCAATCAGCCCCAGCATTTT.